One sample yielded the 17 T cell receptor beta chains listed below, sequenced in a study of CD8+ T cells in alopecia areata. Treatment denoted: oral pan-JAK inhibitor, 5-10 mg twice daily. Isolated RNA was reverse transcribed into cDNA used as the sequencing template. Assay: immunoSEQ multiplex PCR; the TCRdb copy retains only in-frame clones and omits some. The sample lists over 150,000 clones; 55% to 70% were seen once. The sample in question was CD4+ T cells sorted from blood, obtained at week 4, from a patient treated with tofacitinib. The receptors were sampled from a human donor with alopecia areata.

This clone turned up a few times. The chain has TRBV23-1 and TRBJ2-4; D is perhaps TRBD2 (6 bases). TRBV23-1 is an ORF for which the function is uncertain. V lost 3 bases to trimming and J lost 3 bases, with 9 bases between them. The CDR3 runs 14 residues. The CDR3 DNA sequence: TGCGCCAGCAGTCACAGGGAGGTCAAAAACATTCAGTACTTC. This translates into CASSHREVKNIQYF.

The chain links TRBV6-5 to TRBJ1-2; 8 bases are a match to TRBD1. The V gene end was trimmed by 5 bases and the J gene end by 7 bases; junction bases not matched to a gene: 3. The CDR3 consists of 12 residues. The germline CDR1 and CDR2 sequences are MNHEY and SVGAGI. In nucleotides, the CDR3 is TGTGCCAGCAGTCAGGGGGCATCTGGCTACACCTTC. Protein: CASSQGASGYTF.

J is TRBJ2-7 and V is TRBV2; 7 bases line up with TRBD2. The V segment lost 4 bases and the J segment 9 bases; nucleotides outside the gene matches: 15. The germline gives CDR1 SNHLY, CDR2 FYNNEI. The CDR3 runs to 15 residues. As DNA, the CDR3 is TGTGCCAGCAGTGTTTCGCGACTAGCTGACGACGGGCAGTACTTC. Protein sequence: CASSVSRLADDGQYF.

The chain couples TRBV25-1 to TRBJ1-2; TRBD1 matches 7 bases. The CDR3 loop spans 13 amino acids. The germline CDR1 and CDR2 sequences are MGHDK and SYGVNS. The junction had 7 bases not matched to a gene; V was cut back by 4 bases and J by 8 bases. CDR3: CASSVLTGSGYTF. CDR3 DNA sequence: TGTGCCAGCAGTGTCCTGACAGGGTCCGGCTACACCTTC.

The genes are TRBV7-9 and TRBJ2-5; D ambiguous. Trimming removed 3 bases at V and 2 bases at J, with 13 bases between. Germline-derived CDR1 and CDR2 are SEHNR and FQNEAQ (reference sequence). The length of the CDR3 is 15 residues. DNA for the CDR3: TGTGCCAGCAGCTTCGGAATCGCATCACAAGAGACCCAGTACTTC. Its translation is CASSFGIASQETQYF.

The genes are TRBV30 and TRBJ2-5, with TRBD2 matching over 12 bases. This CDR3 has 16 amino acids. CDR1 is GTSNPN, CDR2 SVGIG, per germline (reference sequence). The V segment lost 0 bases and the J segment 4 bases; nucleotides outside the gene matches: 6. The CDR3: CAWSVLAGGFGETQYF. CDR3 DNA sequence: TGTGCCTGGAGTGTACTAGCGGGAGGATTTGGAGAGACCCAGTACTTC.

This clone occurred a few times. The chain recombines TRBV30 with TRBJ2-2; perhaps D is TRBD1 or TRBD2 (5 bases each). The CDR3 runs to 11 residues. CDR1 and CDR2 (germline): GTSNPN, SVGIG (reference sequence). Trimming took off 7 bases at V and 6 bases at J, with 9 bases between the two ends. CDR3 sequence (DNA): TGTGCCTCCCGAGGGGCCGGGGAGCTGTTTTTT. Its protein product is CASRGAGELFF.

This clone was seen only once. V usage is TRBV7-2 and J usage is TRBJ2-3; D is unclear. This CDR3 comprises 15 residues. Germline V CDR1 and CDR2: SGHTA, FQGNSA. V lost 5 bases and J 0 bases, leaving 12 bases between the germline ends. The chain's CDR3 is CASSPRRSSTDTQYF. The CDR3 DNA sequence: TGTGCCAGCAGCCCGAGGCGGTCGAGCACAGATACGCAGTATTTT.

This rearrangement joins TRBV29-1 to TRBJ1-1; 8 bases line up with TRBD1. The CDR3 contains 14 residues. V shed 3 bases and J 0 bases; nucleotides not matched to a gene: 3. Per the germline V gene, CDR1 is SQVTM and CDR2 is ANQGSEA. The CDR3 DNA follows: TGCAGCGTTGACACAGGGGGACTGAACACTGAAGCTTTCTTT. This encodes CSVDTGGLNTEAFF.

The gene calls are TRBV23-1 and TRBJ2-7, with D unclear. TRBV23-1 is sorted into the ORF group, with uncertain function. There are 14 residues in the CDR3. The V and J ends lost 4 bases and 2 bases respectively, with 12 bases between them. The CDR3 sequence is CASSLCQEPYEQYF. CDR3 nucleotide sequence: TGCGCCAGCAGTCTGTGCCAGGAACCCTACGAGCAGTACTTC.

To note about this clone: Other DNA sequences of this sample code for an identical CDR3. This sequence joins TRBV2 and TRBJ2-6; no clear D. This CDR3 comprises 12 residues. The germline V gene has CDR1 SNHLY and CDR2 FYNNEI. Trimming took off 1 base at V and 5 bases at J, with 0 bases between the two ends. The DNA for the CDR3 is TGTGCCAGCAGTGAAGGGGCCAACGTCCTGACTTTC. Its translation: CASSEGANVLTF.

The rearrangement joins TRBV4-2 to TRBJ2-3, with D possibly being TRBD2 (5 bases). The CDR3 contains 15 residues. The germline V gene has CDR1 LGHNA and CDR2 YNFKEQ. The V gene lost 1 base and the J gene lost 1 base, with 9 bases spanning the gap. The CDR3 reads CASSQAPAGTDTQYF. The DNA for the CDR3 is TGTGCCAGCAGCCAAGCCCCAGCGGGCACAGATACGCAGTATTTT.

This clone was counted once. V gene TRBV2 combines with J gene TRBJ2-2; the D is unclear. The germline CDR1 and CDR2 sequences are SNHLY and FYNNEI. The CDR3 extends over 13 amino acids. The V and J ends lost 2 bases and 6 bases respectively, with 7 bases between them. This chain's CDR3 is CASSEMVAGELFF. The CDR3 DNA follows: TGTGCCAGCAGTGAAATGGTAGCCGGGGAGCTGTTTTTT.

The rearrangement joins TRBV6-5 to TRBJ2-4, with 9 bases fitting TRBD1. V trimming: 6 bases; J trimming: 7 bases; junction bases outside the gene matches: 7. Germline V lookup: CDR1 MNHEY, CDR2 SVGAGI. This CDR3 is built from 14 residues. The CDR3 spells CASRPGQGWNIQYF. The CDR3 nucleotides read TGTGCCAGCAGGCCGGGACAGGGATGGAACATTCAGTACTTC.

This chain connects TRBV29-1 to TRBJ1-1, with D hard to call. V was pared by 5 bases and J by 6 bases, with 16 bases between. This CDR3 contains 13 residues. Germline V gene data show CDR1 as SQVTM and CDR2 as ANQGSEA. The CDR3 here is CSVTSWGLSEAFF. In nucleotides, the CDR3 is TGCAGCGTTACCAGTTGGGGTTTGTCTGAAGCTTTCTTT.

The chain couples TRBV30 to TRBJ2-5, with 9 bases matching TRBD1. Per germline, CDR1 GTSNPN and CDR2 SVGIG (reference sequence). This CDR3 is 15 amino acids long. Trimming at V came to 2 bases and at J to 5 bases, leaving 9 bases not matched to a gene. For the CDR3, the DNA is TGTGCCTGGAGTCCCGGGACAGGGTCTATGGAGACCCAGTACTTC. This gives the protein CAWSPGTGSMETQYF. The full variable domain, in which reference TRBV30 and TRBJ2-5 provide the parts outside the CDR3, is SQTIHQWPATLVQPVGSPLSLECTVEGTSNPNLYWYRQAAGRGLQLLFYSVGIGQISSEVPQNLSASRPQDRQFILSSKKLLLSDSGFYLCAWSPGTGSMETQYFGPGTRLLVL.

The CDR3: CASSPQGSGYTF. The CDR3 bases are TGTGCCAGCAGCCCACAGGGTTCGGGCTACACCTTC. The chain has TRBV4-2 and TRBJ1-2; a weak D match, TRBD1 (6 bases). The length of the CDR3 is 12 residues. From germline, CDR1 is LGHNA and CDR2 YNFKEQ. V was trimmed by 4 bases and J by 8 bases, leaving 11 bases between them.